These 14 T cell receptor beta chains originate from one sample sequenced in a study of T cell changes during pregnancy in multiple sclerosis. Using immunoSEQ multiplex PCR, the repertoire was profiled, and TCRdb retains in-frame clones only, with some absent. The table includes fewer than 35,000 clones, 90% detected once. The specimen was CD4+ T cells from peripheral blood mononuclear cells, collected in the third trimester of pregnancy. These receptor sequences come from a female donor in good health, enrolled as a control in a pregnancy study.

This clone was counted only a few times. CDR3 protein: CATSRRGTEAFF. CDR3 coding DNA: TGTGCCACCAGCAGACGGGGCACTGAAGCTTTCTTT. This chain connects TRBV15 to TRBJ1-1; no definite D call. Germline-derived CDR1 and CDR2 are LNHNV and YYDKDF (reference sequence). Between the trimmed V and J ends, which lost 2 bases and 4 bases, there was a span of 5 bases. The CDR3 totals 12 residues.

This chain joins TRBV27 and TRBJ2-1; the match to TRBD1 covers 7 bases. Germline V gene data show CDR1 as MNHEY and CDR2 as SMNVEV (reference sequence). V lost 0 bases to trimming and J lost 12 bases; unmatched junction nucleotides: 2. CDR3 length: 12 residues. The CDR3 bases are TGTGCCAGCAGTTTATCGGGGGACAGGCAGTTCTTC. Translating it yields CASSLSGDRQFF.

DNA of the CDR3: TGTGCCAGCAGCCAAACGACAGGTGGAACGGAGCTGTTTTTT. It specifies CASSQTTGGTELFF. The V call is TRBV27, the J call TRBJ2-2, with D possibly matching TRBD1 (6 bases). Trimming shortened V by 6 bases and J by 10 bases, and 18 bases separated the two germline ends. The length of the CDR3 is 14 residues. Germline values: CDR1 MNHEY, CDR2 SMNVEV (reference sequence).

The genes are TRBV7-9 and TRBJ1-2, with a weak D call TRBD1 (6 bases). The V and J ends lost 1 base and 4 bases respectively, with 19 bases between them. Germline CDR1 reads SEHNR; CDR2 reads FQNEAQ (reference sequence). CDR3 length: 17 amino acids. Here the CDR3 DNA reads TGTGCCAGCAGCTTAGAACAGGGCCCCATAGTCGGCTATGGCTACACCTTC. Amino acid sequence: CASSLEQGPIVGYGYTF.

The chain couples TRBV11-2 to TRBJ2-3, with 8 bases identical to TRBD2. Germline V gene lookup returns CDR1 SGHAT and CDR2 FQNNGV. CDR3 size: 17 residues. With 5 bases clipped from V and 0 bases from J, the junction kept 10 bases outside the gene matches. The CDR3 spells CASSPRLARTSTDTQYF. The CDR3 nucleotides are TGTGCCAGCAGCCCTCGACTAGCGCGGACTAGCACAGATACGCAGTATTTT. The complete variable domain, with remaining parts taken from reference TRBV11-2 and TRBJ2-3, reads EAGVAQSPRYKIIEKRQSVAFWCNPISGHATLYWYQQILGQGPKLLIQFQNNGVVDDSQLPKDRFSAERLKGVDSTLKIQPAKLEDSAVYLCASSPRLARTSTDTQYFGPGTRLTVL.

The V call is TRBV30, the J call TRBJ2-7; 7 bases map to TRBD2. The trim removed 2 bases at V and 5 bases at J, leaving 3 bases unmatched. The CDR3 consists of 12 residues. Germline CDR1 is GTSNPN and CDR2 is SVGIG (reference sequence). The CDR3 nucleotides read TGTGCCTGGAGTAGTGGGGGGGACGAGCAGTACTTC. Translation gives CAWSSGGDEQYF.

The chain uses TRBV7-2 and TRBJ2-3; 9 bases align to TRBD2. The V gene's germline CDR1 is SGHTA and CDR2 FQGNSA. Losses at the gene ends were 3 bases for V and 5 bases for J; bases not matched to a gene: 6. The CDR3 spans 15 residues. The CDR3 sequence: CASSFVAGAGDTQYF. CDR3 sequence (DNA): TGTGCCAGCAGCTTCGTAGCGGGGGCTGGAGATACGCAGTATTTT.

The V and J genes are TRBV6-1 and TRBJ2-1; TRBD2 aligns across 13 bases. CDR3 length: 16 residues. The junction had 7 bases not matched to a gene; V was cut back by 4 bases and J by 7 bases. CDR1 and CDR2 (germline): MNHNS, SASEGT. CDR3 sequence reads: CASSGPTSGGTNEQFF. The CDR3 nucleotides read TGTGCCAGCAGTGGGCCGACTAGCGGGGGGACTAATGAGCAGTTCTTC.

CDR3 sequence reads: CASRPIVKGAGDGYTF. CDR3 in DNA: TGTGCCAGCAGACCCATCGTAAAGGGGGCGGGTGATGGCTACACCTTC. This chain uses TRBV11-2 with TRBJ1-2; TRBD1 agrees at 7 bases. The V gene end was trimmed by 6 bases and the J gene end by 6 bases; junction bases not matched to a gene: 16. Germline lookup yields CDR1 SGHAT and CDR2 FQNNGV. The CDR3 consists of 16 residues.

The rearrangement joins TRBV9 to TRBJ2-7; 11 bases are a match to TRBD2. The CDR3 spans 16 residues. Trimming at V came to 0 bases and at J to 7 bases, leaving 9 bases not matched to a gene. Germline V gene lookup returns CDR1 SGDLS and CDR2 YYNGEE. CDR3 amino acids: CASSVDASGRTGEQYF. The CDR3 nucleotides read TGTGCCAGCAGCGTAGACGCTAGCGGGAGGACGGGTGAGCAGTACTTC.

The J gene is TRBJ2-3, the V gene TRBV29-1; D is perhaps TRBD2 (6 bases). V was cut by 4 bases and J by 5 bases, with 16 bases left in between. The length of the CDR3 is 14 residues. Germline V gives CDR1 SQVTM, CDR2 ANQGSEA. CDR3 amino acids: CSVGLAALGDTQYF. The CDR3 region has the DNA TGCAGCGTTGGATTAGCGGCCCTAGGAGATACGCAGTATTTT.

The J gene is TRBJ2-3, the V gene TRBV7-2; 12 bases align to TRBD1. Unmatched junction bases numbered 2, after V lost 1 base and J lost 6 bases. The CDR3 spans 15 residues. Germline CDR1 SGHTA, CDR2 FQGNSA. CDR3 DNA: TGTGCCAGCAGCTTAGGGGACAGGGGGCGGGATACGCAGTATTTT. It codes for CASSLGDRGRDTQYF.

The genes are TRBV5-1 and TRBJ1-4; D might be TRBD1 (6 bases). CDR1 is SGHRS and CDR2 is YFSETQ in the germline V gene. The CDR3 contains 15 residues. Trimming pared 1 base from V and 8 bases from J, leaving 15 bases between. DNA of the CDR3: TGCGCCAGCAGCTTGCAAGGGGGGGTCGGGGAAAAACTGTTTTTT. Residues: CASSLQGGVGEKLFF.

The rearrangement links TRBV15 to TRBJ2-1, with 8 bases lining up with TRBD2. CDR3 length: 14 residues. Trimming took 9 bases from V and 4 from J; bases not matched to a gene: 8. Per germline, CDR1 LNHNV and CDR2 YYDKDF (reference sequence). This chain's CDR3 is CATTLSGIYNEQFF. CDR3 bases: TGTGCCACGACGCTTAGCGGGATTTACAATGAGCAGTTCTTC.